A selection of T cell receptor beta chains follows, all from one sample in a study of T cell responses to AZD1222 COVID-19 vaccine. Profiled with immunoSEQ multiplex PCR; TCRdb holds only in-frame clones, not every one. The sample includes over 95,000 clones, 88% of them seen just once. Here the sequenced sample was peripheral blood, taken 28 days after the second AZD1222 dose. These receptor sequences come from an adult who received the AZD1222 COVID-19 vaccine. CDR3s include the opening cysteine and the closing phenylalanine or tryptophan. Each record gives: D gene, V gene, J gene, clone size, CDR3 DNA, CDR3 protein. D genes are given only for firm matches. The size of a clone is reported for some rows only, either as once, few or many, or as a class for expanded clones.

>.|TRBV11-2|TRBJ1-5|once
TGTGCCAGCAGCTTTGCAGGGGACCAGCCCCAGCATTTT
CASSFAGDQPQHF
>TRBD2|TRBV7-9|TRBJ2-7|.
TGTGCCAGCAGCTTGGCGGGACTAGAGGGCGAGCAGTACTTC
CASSLAGLEGEQYF
>TRBD2|TRBV3-1/TRBV3-2|TRBJ2-5|.
TGTGCCAGCAGCCAAGCTAGCGGGAGGGCAGGGACCCAGTACTTC
CASSQASGRAGTQYF
>TRBD1|TRBV15|TRBJ1-2|once
TGTGCCACCAGCAGAGATTGGGACAGCTATGGCTACACCTTC
CATSRDWDSYGYTF
>.|TRBV29-1|TRBJ2-7|.
TGCAGCGTTGAAGATCCGGGAGCCTACGAGCAGTACTTC
CSVEDPGAYEQYF
>TRBD1|TRBV19|TRBJ2-3|.
TGTGCCAGTAGTCCAGCCGGGACAGTCGACCGGAATACGCAGTATTTT
CASSPAGTVDRNTQYF
>TRBD2|TRBV7-9|TRBJ2-7|.
TGTGCCAGCAGCTCGACACTAGCGGGAGAGGGTAACTACGAGCAGTACTTC
CASSSTLAGEGNYEQYF
>.|TRBV19|TRBJ2-1|.
TGTGCCAGTAGTATGTACGGGGCAGGGGTTGCCAATGAGCAGTTCTTC
CASSMYGAGVANEQFF
>.|TRBV29-1|TRBJ2-1|.
TGCAGCGTTGAAGGGTCTAGCGCTTTCCCCAATGAGCAGTTCTTC
CSVEGSSAFPNEQFF
>TRBD1|TRBV7-9|TRBJ1-3|.
TGTGCCAGCAGCCGACAGGGGGCGCGGGGAAACACCATATATTTT
CASSRQGARGNTIYF
>TRBD2|TRBV6-5|TRBJ2-2|.
TGTGCCAGCAGCCGCCGAGGACTAGCTACCGGGGAGCTGTTTTTT
CASSRRGLATGELFF
>TRBD2|TRBV6-2/TRBV6-3|TRBJ2-7|.
TGTGCCAGCAGCCTCCCAGGACTAGCGGGAGGGCCCTACGAGCAGTACTTC
CASSLPGLAGGPYEQYF
>TRBD2|TRBV9|TRBJ2-1|.
TGTGCCAGCAGCGTAGGTAATAGCGGGTGGGTTCTTTACAATGAGCAGTTCTTC
CASSVGNSGWVLYNEQFF
>TRBD2|TRBV27|TRBJ2-7|.
TGTGCCAGCAGTTTTGTGGCGGGAGGGGTTTCGTACGAGCAGTACTTC
CASSFVAGGVSYEQYF
>TRBD1|TRBV18|TRBJ1-4|once
TGTGCCAGCGGGGGACAGTCCGATGAAAAACTGTTTTTT
CASGGQSDEKLFF
>TRBD1|TRBV5-4|TRBJ1-2|.
TGTGCCAGCAGCTTGGAAGTGACAGGGGGCAGCGGCTACACCTTC
CASSLEVTGGSGYTF
>.|TRBV2|TRBJ2-3|.
TGTGCCAGCAGTGTTGGGAGTATAGATACGCAGTATTTT
CASSVGSIDTQYF
>.|TRBV11-2|TRBJ1-2|.
TGTGCCAGCAGCTTAGACGGGAATGGCTACACCTTC
CASSLDGNGYTF
>.|TRBV12-3/TRBV12-4|TRBJ2-1|once
TGTGCCAGCAGTTTAGTTGGTGGTGAGCAGTTCTTC
CASSLVGGEQFF
>.|TRBV6-1|TRBJ2-7|.
TGTGCCAGCAGTGAAGCGCCAAGGACGGATCTCTACGAGCAGTACTTC
CASSEAPRTDLYEQYF
>TRBD1|TRBV2|TRBJ1-5|.
TGTGCCAGCAGTGGGCCAGGGGGCGGCAATCAGCCCCAGCATTTT
CASSGPGGGNQPQHF
>.|TRBV5-1|TRBJ2-1|.
TGCGCCAGCAGCTTGGGAGGACAGGTAGTTCTAGCGGGCTACAATGAGCAGTTCTTC
CASSLGGQVVLAGYNEQFF
>.|TRBV5-1|TRBJ2-6|.
TGCGCCAGCAGCTTGGGGACAGTCTCTGGGGCCAACGTCCTGACTTTC
CASSLGTVSGANVLTF
>.|TRBV4-1|TRBJ2-4|.
TGCGCCAGCAGCCAAGACTGGCTGGTTGTTGGGGCCAAAAACATTCAGTACTTC
CASSQDWLVVGAKNIQYF
>.|TRBV5-4|TRBJ2-3|once
TGTGCCAGCAGCTCCTGGCAGGTTCAAGGAGATACGCAGTATTTT
CASSSWQVQGDTQYF
>.|TRBV28|TRBJ1-5|.
TGTGCCAGCAGCTTGCAGGCTTTTCAGCCCCAGCATTTT
CASSLQAFQPQHF
>.|TRBV6-5|TRBJ2-7|.
TGTGCCAGCGCGGTAGGGACGAAAGAGCAGTACTTC
CASAVGTKEQYF
>.|TRBV19|TRBJ1-2|.
TGTGCCAGTACCCCCGGGGGGGACGTTTATGGCTACACCTTC
CASTPGGDVYGYTF
>TRBD1|TRBV5-1|TRBJ2-5|.
TGCGCCAGCAGTACCATAAATTCTGGGACAGGAGAGACCCAGTACTTC
CASSTINSGTGETQYF
>TRBD2|TRBV5-8|TRBJ2-1|.
TGTGCCAGCAGCTTGGTATGGACTAGCAACGCCTACAATGAGCAGTTCTTC
CASSLVWTSNAYNEQFF
>TRBD1|TRBV5-8|TRBJ1-2|.
TGTGCCAGCAGCTTGGTCTGGACAGGGTTTCCAGCTAACTATGGCTACACCTTC
CASSLVWTGFPANYGYTF
>.|TRBV6-6|TRBJ1-1|.
TGTGCCAGCAGTAACCCTCTCCGGCGGGGGAACACTGAAGCTTTCTTT
CASSNPLRRGNTEAFF
>.|TRBV19|TRBJ2-5|.
TGTGCCAGTAGTCCCACGGACTACACCCGAACAGAGACCCAGTACTTC
CASSPTDYTRTETQYF